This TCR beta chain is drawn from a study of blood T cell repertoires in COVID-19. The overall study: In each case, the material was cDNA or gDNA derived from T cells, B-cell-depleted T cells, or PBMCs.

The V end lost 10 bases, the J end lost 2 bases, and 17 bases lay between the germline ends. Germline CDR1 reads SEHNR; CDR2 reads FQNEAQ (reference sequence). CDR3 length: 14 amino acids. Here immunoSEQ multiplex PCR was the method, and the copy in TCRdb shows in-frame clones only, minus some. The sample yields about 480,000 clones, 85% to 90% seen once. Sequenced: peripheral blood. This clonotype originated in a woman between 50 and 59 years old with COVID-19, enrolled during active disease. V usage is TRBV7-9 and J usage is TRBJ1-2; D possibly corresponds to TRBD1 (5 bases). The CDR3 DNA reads TGTGCCACCCTTGGTGTGGGGCAGAACTATGGCTACACCTTC. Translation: CATLGVGQNYGYTF.